The 20 T cell receptor beta chains below all came from one sample that was sequenced in a study of OX40 agonist ivuxolimab in advanced cancers. Some clones are missing from TCRdb's copy, which holds only in-frame ones; the method was immunoSEQ multiplex PCR. The profile shows more than 90,000 clones, about 79% of them singletons. The sample in question was CD4+ or CD8+ T cells sorted from blood, obtained in a trial of the OX40 agonist ivuxolimab. These receptors were obtained from an adult with an advanced solid tumor such as melanoma, head and neck, liver or kidney cancer.

The chain combines TRBV5-4 with TRBJ1-1, with D uncertain. V lost 4 bases and J lost 6, with 22 bases in between. The CDR3 contains 16 residues. Germline V gene lookup returns CDR1 SGHNT and CDR2 YYREEE (reference sequence). CDR3 in DNA: TGTGCCAGCAGCCCTATCGGGGAGGGCGTTGGCCCTGAAGCTTTCTTT. It encodes CASSPIGEGVGPEAFF.

The rearrangement joins TRBV9 to TRBJ2-1; no clear D. V gave up 4 bases and J gave up 12 bases, with 14 bases separating them. From germline, CDR1 is SGDLS and CDR2 YYNGEE. The CDR3 is 12 residues long. CDR3: CASSPSLRPQFF. CDR3 in DNA: TGTGCCAGCAGCCCCTCTTTACGTCCGCAGTTCTTC.

The chain has TRBV27 and TRBJ2-3, with D perhaps assigned TRBD1 or TRBD2 (5 bases each). The V end lost 2 bases, the J end lost 6 bases, and 18 bases lay between the germline ends. CDR1 is MNHEY, CDR2 SMNVEV, per germline (reference sequence). The CDR3 is 16 amino acids. The CDR3 loop reads CASSLGAQGGSDTQYF. In DNA, the CDR3 is TGTGCCAGCAGTTTAGGTGCCCAGGGCGGGTCGGATACGCAGTATTTT.

The chain is built from TRBV5-1 and TRBJ2-5; D call uncertain. The CDR3 sequence is 13 residues long. Germline assignment: CDR1 SGHRS and CDR2 YFSETQ. Between the trimmed V and J ends, which lost 0 bases and 6 bases, there was a span of 9 bases. The CDR3 DNA is TGCGCCAGCAGCTTGGAAGGTTGGAAGACCCAGTACTTC. Protein product: CASSLEGWKTQYF.

This chain joins TRBV5-1 and TRBJ2-2; possible D gene TRBD2, 6 bases. The CDR3 contains 15 residues. The ends were cut back, 2 bases at V and 1 base at J, with 9 bases in the middle. The germline gives CDR1 SGHRS, CDR2 YFSETQ. In nucleotides, the CDR3 is TGCGCCAGCAGCTTTTGGGGGGAGAACACCGGGGAGCTGTTTTTT. Translation gives CASSFWGENTGELFF.

The gene calls are TRBV10-3 and TRBJ1-2; D unclear. From germline, CDR1 is ENHRY and CDR2 SYGVKD. This CDR3 contains 13 residues. Trimming took off 0 bases at V and 4 bases at J, with 6 bases between the two ends. CDR3 DNA: TGTGCCATCAGTGAGTCGGGGTTCTATGGCTACACCTTC. As protein: CAISESGFYGYTF.

The genes are TRBV2 and TRBJ2-7; 7 nucleotides align to TRBD1. The V gene's germline CDR1 is SNHLY and CDR2 FYNNEI. The trim removed 5 bases at V and 6 bases at J, leaving 10 bases unmatched. The CDR3 has 14 residues. This CDR3 is CASSQRTGLPEQYF. As DNA, the CDR3 is TGTGCCAGCAGTCAGAGGACAGGTTTGCCCGAGCAGTACTTC.

A few counts support this clone. The chain combines TRBV5-1 with TRBJ2-2; D might be TRBD2 (6 bases). V lost 4 bases to trimming and J lost 1 base, with 11 bases between them. Germline CDR1 and CDR2: SGHRS and YFSETQ. This CDR3 is built from 15 residues. CDR3 nucleotide sequence: TGCGCCAGCAGCCGGGCCGGGGGGAACACCGGGGAGCTGTTTTTT. Amino acid sequence: CASSRAGGNTGELFF.

The chain uses TRBV27 and TRBJ1-2; weak D call: TRBD1 (6 bases). The germline V and J ends were trimmed by 5 bases and 2 bases, with 18 bases remaining between them. In germline, CDR1 is MNHEY, CDR2 SMNVEV (reference sequence). The CDR3 spans 16 residues. The CDR3 DNA sequence: TGTGCCAGCAGTCCGGTGAACAGGGAACTAAACTATGGCTACACCTTC. This encodes CASSPVNRELNYGYTF.

This chain uses TRBV11-2 with TRBJ2-1, with 10 nucleotides matching TRBD2. With 5 bases clipped from V and 3 bases from J, the junction kept 4 bases outside the gene matches. The length of the CDR3 is 15 residues. Germline V gene lookup returns CDR1 SGHAT and CDR2 FQNNGV. CDR3 DNA sequence: TGTGCCAGCAGCGTTACTAGCGGGATCTACAATGAGCAGTTCTTC. This encodes CASSVTSGIYNEQFF.

The chain is built from TRBV19 and TRBJ1-2; D not resolved. The germline V gene has CDR1 LNHDA and CDR2 SQIVND (reference sequence). V shed 4 bases and J shed 5 bases, with 11 bases lying between them. The CDR3 is 13 residues long. CDR3 sequence reads: CASSKDPDYGYTF. DNA for the CDR3: TGTGCCAGTAGTAAGGATCCAGATTATGGCTACACCTTC. The whole variable domain, remainder taken from reference TRBV19 and TRBJ1-2, is DGGITQSPKYLFRKEGQNVTLSCEQNLNHDAMYWYRQDPGQGLRLIYYSQIVNDFQKGDIAEGYSVSREKKESFPLTVTSAQKNPTAFYLCASSKDPDYGYTFGSGTRLTVV.

The chain couples TRBV4-1 to TRBJ2-2, with D uncertain. Germline CDR1 MGHRA, CDR2 YSYEKL. This CDR3 contains 15 residues. Deletions cut 1 base from V and 5 bases from J, with 11 bases between. CDR3 residues: CASSQVRYQTGELFF. DNA for the CDR3: TGCGCCAGCAGCCAAGTACGTTACCAGACCGGGGAGCTGTTTTTT.

This sequence joins TRBV7-9 and TRBJ2-3; 11 bases match TRBD1. The CDR3 has 16 amino acids. The junction had 7 bases not matched to a gene; V was cut back by 4 bases and J by 4 bases. Germline lookup yields CDR1 SEHNR and CDR2 FQNEAQ (reference sequence). CDR3 DNA: TGTGCCAGCAGCTGGGACAGGGGGATGGTAGCAGATACGCAGTATTTT. This codes for CASSWDRGMVADTQYF.

A note on this clone: Germline is not matched at one junction end, which may reflect a read error. The V gene is TRBV7-2, the J gene TRBJ2-5; TRBD2 might be the D (7 bases). The CDR3 extends over 14 amino acids. Germline CDR1 SGHTA, CDR2 FQGNSA. This chain's CDR3 is CANSLGRGAETQYF. In DNA, the CDR3 is TGTGCCAACAGCTTAGGTCGGGGGGCAGAGACCCAGTACTTC.

The rearrangement joins TRBV19 to TRBJ2-1; tentatively, D is TRBD2 (6 bases). Germline assignment: CDR1 LNHDA and CDR2 SQIVND (reference sequence). The V end was cut by 5 bases, the J end by 4 bases, with 15 bases between. The CDR3 length is 15 residues. The CDR3 sequence: CASSVLSGAYNEQFF. In nucleotides, the CDR3 is TGTGCCAGTAGTGTTCTTAGCGGAGCTTACAATGAGCAGTTCTTC.

This clone has just a few counts. V is TRBV10-2 and J is TRBJ1-5; 7 nucleotides match TRBD1. This CDR3 region has 14 residues. V lost 7 bases to trimming and J lost 8 bases; unmatched junction nucleotides: 11. From germline, CDR1 is WSHSY and CDR2 SAAADI. The CDR3 DNA follows: TGCGCCAGCACGTCGGGACAGAGGTTGAAGCCCCAGCATTTT. It encodes CASTSGQRLKPQHF.

Here the CDR3 reads CASSQGQEKNQPQHF. The CDR3 nucleotides read TGTGCCAGCAGCCAGGGACAGGAAAAGAATCAGCCCCAGCATTTT. The rearrangement links TRBV5-8 to TRBJ1-5, with TRBD1 identical over 8 bases. CDR3 length: 15 amino acids. Germline CDR1 reads SGHTS; CDR2 reads YDEGEE. Trimming removed 4 bases from V and 4 bases from J; junction bases left unmatched: 7.

The chain links TRBV21-1 to TRBJ1-2. TRBV21-1 counts as a pseudogene. This CDR3 contains 13 residues. CDR3 in DNA: TGTGCCAGCAGAAGAAGGACCACTAGGGGCTACACCTTC. Translation: CASRRRTTRGYTF.

The V and J genes are TRBV7-6 and TRBJ2-1; 8 nucleotides line up with TRBD1. The germline V gene encodes CDR1 SGHVS and CDR2 FNYEAQ. V was pared by 5 bases and J by 6 bases, with 9 bases of the junction left unmatched. CDR3 length: 15 amino acids. The CDR3 nucleotides read TGTGCCAGCAGCCTTAGACAGGGGCCCTTCAATGAGCAGTTCTTC. Encoded protein: CASSLRQGPFNEQFF.

The gene calls are TRBV28 and TRBJ1-3; no definite D call. V was trimmed by 3 bases and J by 5 bases, leaving 17 bases between them. The CDR3 sequence is 16 residues long. CDR1 is MDHEN, CDR2 SYDVKM, per germline. Written as DNA, the CDR3 is TGTGCCAGCAGTTTCCTCCCCCTTAGGGAAAGAAACACCATATATTTT. As protein: CASSFLPLRERNTIYF.